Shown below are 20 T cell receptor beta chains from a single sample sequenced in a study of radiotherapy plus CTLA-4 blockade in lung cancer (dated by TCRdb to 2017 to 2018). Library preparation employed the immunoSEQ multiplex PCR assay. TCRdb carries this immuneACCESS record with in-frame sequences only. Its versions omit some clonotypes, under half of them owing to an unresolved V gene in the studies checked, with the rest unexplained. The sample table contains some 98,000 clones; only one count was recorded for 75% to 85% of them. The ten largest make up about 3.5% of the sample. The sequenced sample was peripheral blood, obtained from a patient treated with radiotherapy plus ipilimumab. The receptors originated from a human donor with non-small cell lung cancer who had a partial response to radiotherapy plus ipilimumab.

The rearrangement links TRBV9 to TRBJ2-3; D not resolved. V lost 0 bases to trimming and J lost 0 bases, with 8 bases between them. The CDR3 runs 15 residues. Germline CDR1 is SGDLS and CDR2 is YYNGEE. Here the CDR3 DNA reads TGTGCCAGCAGCGTAGGCGCAACTAGCACAGATACGCAGTATTTT. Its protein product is CASSVGATSTDTQYF. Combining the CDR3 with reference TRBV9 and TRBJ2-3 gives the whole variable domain DSGVTQTPKHLITATGQRVTLRCSPRSGDLSVYWYQQSLDQGLQFLIQYYNGEERAKGNILERFSAQQFPDLHSELNLSSLELGDSALYFCASSVGATSTDTQYFGPGTRLTVL.

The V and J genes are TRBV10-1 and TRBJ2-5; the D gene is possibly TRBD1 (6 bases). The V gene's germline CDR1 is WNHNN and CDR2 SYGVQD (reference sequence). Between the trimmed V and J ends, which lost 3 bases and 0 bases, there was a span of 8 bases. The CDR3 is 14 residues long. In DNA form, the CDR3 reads TGCGCCAGCAGTGAAAACAGGGACCAAGAGACCCAGTACTTC. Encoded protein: CASSENRDQETQYF.

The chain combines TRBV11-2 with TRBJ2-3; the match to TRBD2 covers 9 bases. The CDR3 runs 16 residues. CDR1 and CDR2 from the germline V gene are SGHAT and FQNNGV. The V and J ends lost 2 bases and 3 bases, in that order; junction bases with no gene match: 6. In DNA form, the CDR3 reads TGTGCCAGCAGCTTATTTAGCGGGAGCCGAACAGATACGCAGTATTTT. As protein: CASSLFSGSRTDTQYF.

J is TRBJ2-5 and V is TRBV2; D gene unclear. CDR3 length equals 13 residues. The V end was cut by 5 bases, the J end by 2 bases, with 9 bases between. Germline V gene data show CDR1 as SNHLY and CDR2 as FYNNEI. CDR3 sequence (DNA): TGTGCCAGCAGTTACCTAGAGCAAGAGACCCAGTACTTC. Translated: CASSYLEQETQYF.

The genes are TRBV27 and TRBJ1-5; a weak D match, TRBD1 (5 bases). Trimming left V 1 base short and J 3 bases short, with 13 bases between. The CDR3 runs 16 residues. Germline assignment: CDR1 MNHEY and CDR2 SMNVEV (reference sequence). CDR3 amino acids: CASSLWGGEVNQPQHF. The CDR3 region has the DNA TGTGCCAGCAGTTTATGGGGGGGGGAGGTCAATCAGCCCCAGCATTTT.

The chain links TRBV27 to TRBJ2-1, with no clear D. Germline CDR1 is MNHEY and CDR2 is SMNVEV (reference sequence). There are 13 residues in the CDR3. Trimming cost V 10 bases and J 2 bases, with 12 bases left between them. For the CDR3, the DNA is TGTGCCACTTCCTTATCGGCCTACAATGAGCAGTTCTTC. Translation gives CATSLSAYNEQFF.

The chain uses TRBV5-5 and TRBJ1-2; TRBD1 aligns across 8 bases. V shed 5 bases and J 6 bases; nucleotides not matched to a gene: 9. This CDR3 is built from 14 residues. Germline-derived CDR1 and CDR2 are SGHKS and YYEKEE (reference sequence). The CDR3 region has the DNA TGTGCCAGCAGTACAACAGGGGACAGGAATGGCTACACCTTC. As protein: CASSTTGDRNGYTF.

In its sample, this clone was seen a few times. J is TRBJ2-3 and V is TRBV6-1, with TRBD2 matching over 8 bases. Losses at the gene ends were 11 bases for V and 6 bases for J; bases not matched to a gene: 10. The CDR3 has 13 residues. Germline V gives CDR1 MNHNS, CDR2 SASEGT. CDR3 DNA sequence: TGTGCCGTGGGCGGGAGGCCGTCGGATACGCAGTATTTT. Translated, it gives CAVGGRPSDTQYF.

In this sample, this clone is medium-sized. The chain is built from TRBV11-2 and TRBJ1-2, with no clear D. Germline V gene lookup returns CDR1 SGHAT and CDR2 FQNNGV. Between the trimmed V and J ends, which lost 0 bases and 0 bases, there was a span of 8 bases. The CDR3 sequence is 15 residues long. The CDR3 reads CASSLDSGTNYGYTF. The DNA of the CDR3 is TGTGCCAGCAGCTTAGATTCAGGCACTAACTATGGCTACACCTTC.

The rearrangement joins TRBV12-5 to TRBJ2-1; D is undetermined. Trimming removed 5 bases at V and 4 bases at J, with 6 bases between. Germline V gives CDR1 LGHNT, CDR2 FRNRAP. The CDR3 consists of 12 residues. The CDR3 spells CASGRVYNEQFF. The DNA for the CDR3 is TGTGCTAGTGGTCGGGTGTACAATGAGCAGTTCTTC.

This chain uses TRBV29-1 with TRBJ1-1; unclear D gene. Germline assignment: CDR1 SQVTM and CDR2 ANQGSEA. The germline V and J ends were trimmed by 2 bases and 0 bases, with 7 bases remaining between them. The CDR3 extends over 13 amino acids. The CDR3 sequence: CSVERQVNTEAFF. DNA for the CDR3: TGCAGCGTTGAAAGGCAGGTGAACACTGAAGCTTTCTTT.

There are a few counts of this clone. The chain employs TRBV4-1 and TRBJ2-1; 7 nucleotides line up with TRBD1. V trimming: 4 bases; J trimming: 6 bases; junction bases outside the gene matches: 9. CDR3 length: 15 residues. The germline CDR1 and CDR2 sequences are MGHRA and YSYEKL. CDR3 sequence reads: CASSLRQGGGNEQFF. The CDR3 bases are TGCGCCAGCAGCCTAAGACAGGGTGGGGGCAATGAGCAGTTCTTC.

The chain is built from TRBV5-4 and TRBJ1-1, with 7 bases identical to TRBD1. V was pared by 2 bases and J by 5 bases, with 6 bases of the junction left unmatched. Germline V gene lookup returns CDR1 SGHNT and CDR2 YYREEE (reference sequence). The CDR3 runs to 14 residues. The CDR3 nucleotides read TGTGCCAGCAGCTTAGAAGGGGGCACGACTGAAGCTTTCTTT. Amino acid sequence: CASSLEGGTTEAFF.

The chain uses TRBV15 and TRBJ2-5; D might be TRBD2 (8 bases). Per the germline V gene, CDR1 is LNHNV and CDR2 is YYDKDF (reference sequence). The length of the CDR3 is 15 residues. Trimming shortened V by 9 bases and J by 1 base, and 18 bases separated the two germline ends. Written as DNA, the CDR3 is TGTGCCACATACCCCGGGAGGGGGCTCCAAGAGACCCAGTACTTC. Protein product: CATYPGRGLQETQYF.

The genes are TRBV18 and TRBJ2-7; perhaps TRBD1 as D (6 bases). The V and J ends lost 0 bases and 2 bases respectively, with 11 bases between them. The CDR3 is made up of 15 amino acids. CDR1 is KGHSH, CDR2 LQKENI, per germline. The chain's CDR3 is CASSPPGDTTYEQYF. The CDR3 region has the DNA TGTGCCAGCTCACCACCGGGGGACACAACCTACGAGCAGTACTTC.

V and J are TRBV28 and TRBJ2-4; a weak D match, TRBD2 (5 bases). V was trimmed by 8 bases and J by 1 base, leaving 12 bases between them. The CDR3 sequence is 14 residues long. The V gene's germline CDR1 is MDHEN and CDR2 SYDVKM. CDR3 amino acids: CASLAEGAKNIQYF. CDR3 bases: TGTGCCAGCCTGGCAGAGGGCGCCAAAAACATTCAGTACTTC.

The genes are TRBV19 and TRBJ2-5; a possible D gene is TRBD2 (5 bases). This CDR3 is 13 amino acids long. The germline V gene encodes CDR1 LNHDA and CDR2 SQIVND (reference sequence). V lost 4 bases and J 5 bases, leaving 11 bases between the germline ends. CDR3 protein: CASSKRYRETQYF. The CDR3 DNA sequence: TGTGCCAGTAGTAAGCGGTATCGGGAGACCCAGTACTTC. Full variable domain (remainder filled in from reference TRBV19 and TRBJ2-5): DGGITQSPKYLFRKEGQNVTLSCEQNLNHDAMYWYRQDPGQGLRLIYYSQIVNDFQKGDIAEGYSVSREKKESFPLTVTSAQKNPTAFYLCASSKRYRETQYFGPGTRLLVL.

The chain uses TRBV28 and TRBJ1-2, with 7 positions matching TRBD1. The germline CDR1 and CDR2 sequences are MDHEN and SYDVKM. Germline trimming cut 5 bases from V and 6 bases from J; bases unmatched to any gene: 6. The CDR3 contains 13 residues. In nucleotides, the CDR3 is TGTGCCAGCAGTCTGGACAGGCTGGATGGCTACACCTTC. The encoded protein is CASSLDRLDGYTF.

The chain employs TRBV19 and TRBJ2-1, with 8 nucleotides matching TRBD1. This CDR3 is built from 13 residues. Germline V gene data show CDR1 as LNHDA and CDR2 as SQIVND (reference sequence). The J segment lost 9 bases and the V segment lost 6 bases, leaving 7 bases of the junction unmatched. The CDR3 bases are TGTGCCAGTAGCCGGACAGGGATGATTGAGCAGTTCTTC. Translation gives CASSRTGMIEQFF.

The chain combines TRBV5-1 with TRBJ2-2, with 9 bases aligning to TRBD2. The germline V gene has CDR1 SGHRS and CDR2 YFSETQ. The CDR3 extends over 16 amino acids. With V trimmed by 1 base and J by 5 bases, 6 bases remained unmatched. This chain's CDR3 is CASSLFSGSRTGELFF. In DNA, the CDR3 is TGCGCCAGCAGCTTGTTTAGCGGGAGTAGAACCGGGGAGCTGTTTTTT.